This T cell receptor (beta chain) stems from a study of graft-versus-host responses after intestinal transplantation. Overall study: Among the recipients, all got anti-thymocyte globulin induction and then tacrolimus and steroids for approximately 3 years.

The junction had 4 bases not matched to a gene; V was cut back by 5 bases and J by 7 bases. Germline values: CDR1 LNHDA, CDR2 SQIVND (reference sequence). The CDR3 sequence is 13 residues long. Overall study results and limits: Graft-donor T cell macrochimerism in patients accompanied high graft-versus-host to host-versus-graft clonal ratios in allografts.

Points on this clone: Its antigen is currently unknown.

TCRdb keeps only in-frame clones here, not all; method: immunoSEQ multiplex PCR. The profile shows approximately 71,000 clones, more than 70% of them singletons. This TCR came from a human donor who received an intestinal transplant. This material consisted of unstimulated CD8+ T cells sorted from spleen or lymph node cells, taken before intestinal transplant. The chain uses TRBV19 and TRBJ2-1; 8 bases match TRBD1. CDR3: CASSLQGVNEQFF. DNA for the CDR3: TGTGCCAGTAGTCTACAGGGGGTGAATGAGCAGTTCTTC.